Below are 31 T cell receptor beta chains sequenced from a single sample in a study of CD8 T cells in Susac syndrome. Random-hexamer reverse transcription was applied to 0.5 to 1 ug RNA. TCRdb passed the immunoSEQ multiplex PCR reads through MiXCR, listing each CDR3 protein once. The sample yields 150,000 to 200,000 distinct CDR3 sequences, around 95% seen once. Sequenced: CD4+ T cells from PBMCs. All receptors derive from a human donor in good health.

The CDR3 DNA follows: TGTGCCAGCAGCCACCCCCAGGCAGGGAGGGAGCAGTACTTC. Its protein is CASSHPQAGREQYF. This chain links TRBV3-1 with TRBJ2-7, with TRBD2 as a possible D gene (6 bases). The germline V and J ends were trimmed by 3 bases and 7 bases, with 16 bases remaining between them. In germline, CDR1 is LGHDT, CDR2 YNNKEL (reference sequence). This CDR3 is 14 amino acids long.

The V and J genes are TRBV12-3 or TRBV12-4 and TRBJ2-1; 8 bases align to TRBD1. V shed 6 bases and J 6 bases; nucleotides not matched to a gene: 7. The CDR3 consists of 14 residues. The CDR3 loop is CASRVQGDSNEQFF. Here the CDR3 DNA reads TGTGCCAGCAGGGTACAGGGGGACAGCAATGAGCAGTTCTTC.

This clonotype was observed once. This rearrangement joins TRBV18 to TRBJ1-1, with D maybe TRBD1 (6 bases). There are 14 residues in the CDR3. The germline gives CDR1 KGHSH, CDR2 LQKENI. Trimming cost V 3 bases and J 1 base, with 9 bases left between them. The CDR3 region is CASSPEQGNTEAFF. CDR3 nucleotide sequence: TGTGCCAGCTCACCGGAACAGGGGAACACTGAAGCTTTCTTT. Supplemented by reference TRBV18 and TRBJ1-1, the full variable domain reads NAGVMQNPRHLVRRRGQEARLRCSPMKGHSHVYWYRQLPEEGLKFMVYLQKENIIDESGMPKERFSAEFPKEGPSILRIQQVVRGDSAAYFCASSPEQGNTEAFFGQGTRLTVV.

The rearrangement uses TRBV18 and TRBJ2-5, with D hard to call. This CDR3 spans 14 amino acids. V lost 0 bases, J lost 3 bases, and 8 bases lay in between. Per the germline V gene, CDR1 is KGHSH and CDR2 is LQKENI. Here the CDR3 DNA reads TGTGCCAGCTCACCACCGGGAAGTAAAGAGACCCAGTACTTC. Residues: CASSPPGSKETQYF. The variable domain in full, with the rest retrieved from reference TRBV18 and TRBJ2-5, is NAGVMQNPRHLVRRRGQEARLRCSPMKGHSHVYWYRQLPEEGLKFMVYLQKENIIDESGMPKERFSAEFPKEGPSILRIQQVVRGDSAAYFCASSPPGSKETQYFGPGTRLLVL.

The chain has TRBV5-1 and TRBJ2-1, with 10 bases lining up with TRBD2. The junction had 4 bases not matched to a gene; V was cut back by 1 base and J by 6 bases. Germline CDR1 reads SGHRS; CDR2 reads YFSETQ. The CDR3 runs to 15 residues. This CDR3 reads CASSLTLAGANEQFF. CDR3 DNA sequence: TGCGCCAGCAGCTTGACTCTAGCGGGGGCCAATGAGCAGTTCTTC.

The chain carries TRBV7-2 and TRBJ2-2, with D hard to call. This CDR3 is built from 15 residues. Trimming stripped 5 bases from V and 3 bases from J, with 13 bases between. From germline, CDR1 is SGHTA and CDR2 FQGNSA. The CDR3 DNA reads TGTGCCAGCAGCGCGGACGGTGCCTACACCGGGGAGCTGTTTTTT. This encodes CASSADGAYTGELFF.

This sequence joins TRBV25-1 and TRBJ1-2, with D hard to call. This CDR3 has 13 amino acids. V shed 5 bases and J shed 2 bases, with 9 bases lying between them. Germline CDR1 and CDR2: MGHDK and SYGVNS. The CDR3 region is CASSKEGNYGYTF. DNA of the CDR3: TGTGCCAGCAGTAAGGAGGGAAACTATGGCTACACCTTC.

V usage is TRBV12-3 or TRBV12-4 and J usage is TRBJ1-5, with D possibly being TRBD1 (5 bases). CDR3 length: 13 residues. Trimming removed 5 bases from V and 3 bases from J, with 8 bases in between. CDR3 protein: CASSKQVNQPQHF. DNA of the CDR3: TGTGCCAGCAGTAAACAGGTCAATCAGCCCCAGCATTTT.

The gene calls are TRBV4-3 and TRBJ2-1; 9 nucleotides align to TRBD1. This CDR3 contains 15 residues. The V gene end was trimmed by 3 bases and the J gene end by 6 bases; junction bases not matched to a gene: 6. Germline CDR1 LGHNA, CDR2 YSLEER. The CDR3 protein is CASSQLGQGTNEQFF. The CDR3 region has the DNA TGCGCCAGCAGCCAGCTGGGACAGGGAACCAATGAGCAGTTCTTC.

This rearrangement joins TRBV29-1 to TRBJ1-5; 10 bases line up with TRBD1. This CDR3 region has 14 residues. Germline CDR1 SQVTM, CDR2 ANQGSEA. V shed 4 bases and J 7 bases; nucleotides not matched to a gene: 7. The CDR3 DNA is TGCAGCGTTGCTTCCGGGACAGGGGAACAGCCCCAGCATTTT. This encodes CSVASGTGEQPQHF. Filled out from reference TRBV29-1 and TRBJ1-5, the complete variable domain reads SAVISQKPSRDICQRGTSLTIQCQVDSQVTMMFWYRQQPGQSLTLIATANQGSEATYESGFVIDKFPISRPNLTFSTLTVSNMSPEDSSIYLCSVASGTGEQPQHFGDGTRLSIL.

The DNA for the CDR3 is TGTGCCTGGAGTGTACCGGGACATACCTATGGCTACACCTTC. This codes for CAWSVPGHTYGYTF. The chain combines TRBV30 with TRBJ1-2; the D gene is possibly TRBD1 (6 bases). Germline V lookup: CDR1 GTSNPN, CDR2 SVGIG (reference sequence). The CDR3 has 14 residues. Trimming removed 0 bases at V and 4 bases at J, with 12 bases between. Supplemented by reference TRBV30 and TRBJ1-2, the full variable domain reads SQTIHQWPATLVQPVGSPLSLECTVEGTSNPNLYWYRQAAGRGLQLLFYSVGIGQISSEVPQNLSASRPQDRQFILSSKKLLLSDSGFYLCAWSVPGHTYGYTFGSGTRLTVV.

This clonotype was seen a handful of times. The chain carries TRBV7-9 and TRBJ2-7; D gene uncertain. The CDR3 has 11 residues. Trimming shortened V by 4 bases and J by 6 bases, and 7 bases separated the two germline ends. Germline assignment: CDR1 SEHNR and CDR2 FQNEAQ (reference sequence). The CDR3 DNA follows: TGTGCCAGCAGCTCCGGCCCCGAGCAGTACTTC. It codes for CASSSGPEQYF.

The chain couples TRBV5-1 to TRBJ2-7; 7 positions match TRBD1. CDR1 and CDR2 from the germline V gene are SGHRS and YFSETQ. The CDR3 contains 12 residues. J was trimmed by 2 bases and V by 8 bases; bases with no gene match: 4. The chain's CDR3 is CASRQGPYEQYF. CDR3 sequence (DNA): TGCGCCAGTAGACAGGGACCCTACGAGCAGTACTTC.

The V gene is TRBV7-2, the J gene TRBJ2-3; maybe TRBD2 (7 bases). The V end lost 1 base, the J end lost 6 bases, and 17 bases lay between the germline ends. In germline, CDR1 is SGHTA, CDR2 FQGNSA. The CDR3 length is 16 residues. The CDR3 DNA reads TGTGCCAGCAGCTTAGAGGGGGGGGCTTGGAGTGATACGCAGTATTTT. Its translation is CASSLEGGAWSDTQYF.

The chain links TRBV5-1 to TRBJ2-3; D remains ambiguous. CDR1 is SGHRS, CDR2 YFSETQ, per germline. The CDR3 is 14 amino acids. V lost 4 bases and J 1 base, leaving 10 bases between the germline ends. CDR3 residues: CASSPLDGTDTQYF. In DNA, the CDR3 is TGCGCCAGCAGCCCCCTGGACGGCACAGATACGCAGTATTTT.

The chain couples TRBV2 to TRBJ1-4; tentative D call: TRBD1 (6 bases). Per germline, CDR1 SNHLY and CDR2 FYNNEI. Trimming left V 8 bases short and J 3 bases short, with 10 bases between. The CDR3 has 13 residues. For the CDR3, the DNA is TGTGCCAGCCTTGGACAGTCTAATGAAAAACTGTTTTTT. Protein sequence: CASLGQSNEKLFF.

The V call is TRBV20-1, the J call TRBJ2-1, with 9 nucleotides matching TRBD2. The CDR3 runs 17 residues. J gave up 4 bases and V 0 bases, and 10 bases lay outside the gene matches. The germline CDR1 and CDR2 sequences are DFQATT and SNEGSKA (reference sequence). The CDR3 DNA reads TGCAGTGCTAGAGATAGGCTAGCGGGGACCCATTACAATGAGCAGTTCTTC. Its translation: CSARDRLAGTHYNEQFF.

V gene TRBV14 combines with J gene TRBJ2-5; the D is unclear. The CDR3 runs to 12 residues. The germline V and J ends were trimmed by 4 bases and 5 bases, with 8 bases remaining between them. Germline V gene data show CDR1 as SGHDN and CDR2 as FVKESK. The CDR3 nucleotides are TGTGCCAGCAGCCTCATCGGTGAGACCCAGTACTTC. It specifies CASSLIGETQYF.

A few counts support this clonotype. This chain joins TRBV29-1 and TRBJ2-6; no clear D gene. CDR1 and CDR2 from the germline V gene are SQVTM and ANQGSEA. V was trimmed by 4 bases and J by 0 bases, leaving 10 bases between them. The CDR3 has 15 residues. The CDR3 loop is CSVGQDDSGANVLTF. The CDR3 DNA is TGCAGCGTTGGGCAGGACGACTCTGGGGCCAACGTCCTGACTTTC.

The chain recombines TRBV7-9 with TRBJ2-7; no clear D gene. Germline V lookup: CDR1 SEHNR, CDR2 FQNEAQ (reference sequence). The CDR3 contains 12 residues. V lost 1 base and J lost 5, with 6 bases in between. Written as DNA, the CDR3 is TGTGCCAGCAGCTTAGTTTCCGACGAGCAGTACTTC. Its translation: CASSLVSDEQYF.

V and J are TRBV29-1 and TRBJ2-7, with D possibly being TRBD1 (5 bases). The CDR3 is made up of 13 amino acids. V was pared by 5 bases and J by 2 bases, with 13 bases between. Per germline, CDR1 SQVTM and CDR2 ANQGSEA. The CDR3 reads CSVRGDSAYEQYF. The CDR3 nucleotides read TGCAGCGTTCGCGGAGACAGTGCCTACGAGCAGTACTTC.

The chain's CDR3 is CASRQGTNYEQYF. CDR3 sequence (DNA): TGTGCCAGTCGACAGGGGACTAACTACGAGCAGTACTTC. V is TRBV19 and J is TRBJ2-7; the D gene is possibly TRBD1 (8 bases). CDR1 LNHDA and CDR2 SQIVND come from the germline V gene (reference sequence). The V gene lost 8 bases and the J gene lost 3 bases, with 14 bases spanning the gap. The length of the CDR3 is 13 residues.

Written as DNA, the CDR3 is TGCAGCTCCCCACAGGGGCTGGGAAACTATGGCTACACCTTC. Encoded protein: CSSPQGLGNYGYTF. V usage is TRBV29-1 and J usage is TRBJ1-2, with TRBD1 identical over 7 bases. Trimming at V came to 8 bases and at J to 2 bases, leaving 11 bases not matched to a gene. The CDR3 runs to 14 residues. Germline assignment: CDR1 SQVTM and CDR2 ANQGSEA.

The chain couples TRBV20-1 to TRBJ1-1; 8 positions match TRBD1. The V gene end was trimmed by 2 bases and the J gene end by 5 bases; junction bases not matched to a gene: 7. Germline loops: CDR1 DFQATT, CDR2 SNEGSKA (reference sequence). The CDR3 totals 14 residues. The CDR3 spells CSARTGTGGTEAFF. As DNA, the CDR3 is TGCAGTGCTAGAACCGGGACAGGCGGGACTGAAGCTTTCTTT.

This clonotype showed up just once. The chain carries TRBV20-1 and TRBJ2-7; weak D call: TRBD1 (5 bases). The CDR3 extends over 13 amino acids. V shed 3 bases and J shed 2 bases, with 11 bases lying between them. Germline assignment: CDR1 DFQATT and CDR2 SNEGSKA (reference sequence). CDR3 bases: TGCAGTGCTAGGCAGGGCCCTACCTACGAGCAGTACTTC. The encoded protein is CSARQGPTYEQYF.

The chain carries TRBV28 and TRBJ2-1; weak D call: TRBD2 (6 bases). The V and J ends lost 11 bases and 8 bases respectively, with 16 bases between them. The CDR3 length is 12 residues. The germline V gene has CDR1 MDHEN and CDR2 SYDVKM. This chain's CDR3 is CAQHSAGHEQFF. CDR3 bases: TGTGCCCAGCATTCGGCGGGGCATGAGCAGTTCTTC. Full variable domain (remainder filled in from reference TRBV28 and TRBJ2-1): DVKVTQSSRYLVKRTGEKVFLECVQDMDHENMFWYRQDPGLGLRLIYFSYDVKMKEKGDIPEGYSVSREKKERFSLILESASTNQTSMYLCAQHSAGHEQFFGPGTRLTVL.

V is TRBV29-1 and J is TRBJ1-2; TRBD1 matches 8 bases. The CDR3 extends over 16 amino acids. Per the germline V gene, CDR1 is SQVTM and CDR2 is ANQGSEA. The V segment lost 0 bases and the J segment 2 bases; nucleotides outside the gene matches: 8. CDR3 sequence: CSVEDSNRGTNYGYTF. The CDR3 DNA follows: TGCAGCGTTGAAGATAGCAACAGGGGGACCAACTATGGCTACACCTTC.

V usage is TRBV6-5 and J usage is TRBJ2-5, with 8 bases identical to TRBD2. CDR3 length equals 16 residues. V dropped 2 bases and J dropped 1; count of bases not matched to a gene: 6. Germline V lookup: CDR1 MNHEY, CDR2 SVGAGI. The CDR3 region is CASSYRLAGSQETQYF. As DNA, the CDR3 is TGTGCCAGCAGTTACCGCCTAGCGGGTAGCCAAGAGACCCAGTACTTC.

The chain joins TRBV20-1 to TRBJ2-5; D is tentatively TRBD1 or TRBD2 (5 bases each). The germline V gene has CDR1 DFQATT and CDR2 SNEGSKA (reference sequence). The V gene lost 3 bases and the J gene lost 4 bases, with 12 bases spanning the gap. The CDR3 loop spans 13 amino acids. This CDR3 reads CSASGEGPETQYF. Written as DNA, the CDR3 is TGCAGTGCTAGTGGAGAGGGGCCAGAGACCCAGTACTTC.

The rearrangement joins TRBV7-2 to TRBJ2-3; 15 bases align to TRBD2. The CDR3 has 13 residues. Trimming at V came to 6 bases and at J to 11 bases, leaving 3 bases not matched to a gene. The germline V gene encodes CDR1 SGHTA and CDR2 FQGNSA. CDR3 in amino acids: CASSLGLAGGQYF. CDR3 DNA: TGTGCCAGCAGTCTGGGACTAGCGGGGGGGCAGTATTTT.

V usage is TRBV29-1 and J usage is TRBJ2-3, with TRBD1 matching over 7 bases. J gave up 2 bases and V 6 bases, and 8 bases lay outside the gene matches. Per the germline V gene, CDR1 is SQVTM and CDR2 is ANQGSEA. CDR3 length equals 14 residues. The CDR3 coding sequence is TGCAGCGTCAGGGGGACACAGAACACAGATACGCAGTATTTT. Its protein is CSVRGTQNTDTQYF.